The sequence of this T cell receptor (beta chain) was determined in a study of T cell responses to AZD1222 COVID-19 vaccine. Libraries were prepared by immunoSEQ multiplex PCR; TCRdb keeps only in-frame clonotypes and omits some of them. Altogether roughly 120,000 clones are present, approximately 90% being singletons, with the ten largest covering more than 7%. CDR1 SQVTM and CDR2 ANQGSEA come from the germline V gene. V was shortened by 3 bases and J by 4 bases, with 12 bases between the two germline ends. CDR3 length equals 14 residues. The clonotype originates from an adult who received the AZD1222 COVID-19 vaccine. The gene calls are TRBV29-1 and TRBJ2-2, with unresolved D. Specimen: peripheral blood, collected 28 days after the second AZD1222 dose. The chain's CDR3 is CSVEVRRATGELFF. The CDR3 DNA sequence: TGCAGCGTTGAGGTTAGGAGAGCCACCGGGGAGCTGTTTTTT.